This is a list of T cell receptor beta chains from one sample in a study of T cell responses to AZD1222 COVID-19 vaccine. Only in-frame clones appear in the TCRdb table, and some are missing; sequencing was by immunoSEQ multiplex PCR. The sample gives over 90,000 clones, around nine tenths of which show up once; roughly 3% is in the top ten. Source: peripheral blood, taken 28 days after the second AZD1222 dose. Receptors were obtained from an adult who received the AZD1222 COVID-19 vaccine. CDR3s include the opening cysteine and the closing phenylalanine or tryptophan. Fields, in order: J gene, V gene, clone size, D gene, CDR3 DNA, CDR3 protein. The D gene is left open where the match is weak. Clone size is shown for a subset of rows, as once, few, many or a class of expanded clone.

j_gene: TRBJ1-3
v_gene: TRBV9
abundance: .
d_gene: .
CDR3nt: TGTGCCAGCGGGGACGGGGCTGGAAACACCATATATTTT
CDR3aa: CASGDGAGNTIYF

j_gene: TRBJ2-7
v_gene: TRBV10-3
abundance: .
d_gene: TRBD2
CDR3nt: TGTGCCATTACGGCGGGCAGCGGGGACGAGCAGTACTTC
CDR3aa: CAITAGSGDEQYF

j_gene: TRBJ2-3
v_gene: TRBV28
abundance: once
d_gene: TRBD2
CDR3nt: TGTGCCAGCAGCCCGGGACTAGCGGGGGGCACAGATACGCAGTATTTT
CDR3aa: CASSPGLAGGTDTQYF

j_gene: TRBJ1-1
v_gene: TRBV2
abundance: .
d_gene: TRBD1
CDR3nt: TGTGCCAGTATGAGGTACGGGACAGGGTTATTTGAGGAAGCTTTCTTT
CDR3aa: CASMRYGTGLFEEAFF

j_gene: TRBJ2-5
v_gene: TRBV14
abundance: .
d_gene: TRBD2
CDR3nt: TGTGCCAGCGGACCGTTAGCGGGGGCCGGGACCCAGTACTTC
CDR3aa: CASGPLAGAGTQYF

j_gene: TRBJ1-1
v_gene: TRBV6-5
abundance: .
d_gene: .
CDR3nt: TGTGCCAGCCAGGAGATCGGGGCCCACACTGAAGCTTTCTTT
CDR3aa: CASQEIGAHTEAFF

j_gene: TRBJ1-1
v_gene: TRBV3-1/TRBV3-2
abundance: .
d_gene: .
CDR3nt: TGTGCCAGCAGCCTACAGGTAAACACTGAAGCTTTCTTT
CDR3aa: CASSLQVNTEAFF

j_gene: TRBJ2-7
v_gene: TRBV6-1
abundance: .
d_gene: TRBD2
CDR3nt: TGTGCCAGCAGTGAGGAGCGGGGGCTCACCTACGAGCAGTACTTC
CDR3aa: CASSEERGLTYEQYF

j_gene: TRBJ1-1
v_gene: TRBV3-1/TRBV3-2
abundance: .
d_gene: TRBD1
CDR3nt: TGTGCCAGCAGCCAAGGGCGGAGGACAGGGCTTTTGAACACTGAAGCTTTCTTT
CDR3aa: CASSQGRRTGLLNTEAFF

j_gene: TRBJ1-5
v_gene: TRBV6-2/TRBV6-3
abundance: .
d_gene: .
CDR3nt: TGTGCCAGCAGTTACGGCGGCAGATCTGGCCAGCCCCAGCATTTT
CDR3aa: CASSYGGRSGQPQHF

j_gene: TRBJ1-1
v_gene: TRBV2
abundance: .
d_gene: .
CDR3nt: TGTGCCAGCACTAGGGGCAGGGGGAACACTGAAGCTTTCTTT
CDR3aa: CASTRGRGNTEAFF

j_gene: TRBJ1-5
v_gene: TRBV28
abundance: .
d_gene: .
CDR3nt: TGTGCCATCCGACCCGAGGCGGGGGGCGACCAGCCCCAGCATTTT
CDR3aa: CAIRPEAGGDQPQHF

j_gene: TRBJ1-2
v_gene: TRBV3-1/TRBV3-2
abundance: .
d_gene: .
CDR3nt: TGTGCCAGCAGCCAAGGTGCCGGGGGCGTACTAAGAGGATATGGCTACACCTTC
CDR3aa: CASSQGAGGVLRGYGYTF

j_gene: TRBJ1-5
v_gene: TRBV7-2
abundance: .
d_gene: .
CDR3nt: TGTGCCAGCGACAAACACGGCGGGAGAGCAATTCAGCCCCAGCATTTT
CDR3aa: CASDKHGGRAIQPQHF

j_gene: TRBJ1-1
v_gene: TRBV5-1
abundance: .
d_gene: .
CDR3nt: TGCGCCAGCAGCCCGGACAGTACGAACACTGAAGCTTTCTTT
CDR3aa: CASSPDSTNTEAFF

j_gene: TRBJ2-3
v_gene: TRBV6-5
abundance: few
d_gene: .
CDR3nt: TGTGCCAGCAGTTACCGGGACCCCCCAGATACGCAGTATTTT
CDR3aa: CASSYRDPPDTQYF

j_gene: TRBJ2-1
v_gene: TRBV28
abundance: .
d_gene: .
CDR3nt: TGTGCCAGCAGCTTCCCAGACTACAATGAGCAGTTCTTC
CDR3aa: CASSFPDYNEQFF